The clone carrying this T cell receptor (beta chain) has just a few counts. This record comes from a study of blood T cells in healthy people across ages. Then a second PCR, running about 7 to 11 cycles, was carried out with a sample-barcoded 5' primer and a J-beta primer mix. One entry per CDR3 protein results from TCRdb running MiXCR on the 5' RACE reads. Of just under 550,000 distinct CDR3 sequences in the sample, about 24% were seen once. These same data were also listed under a study on T cells of mothers and their children. That publication notes: With the M1S primer of the second PCR, sample barcodes and 2-4 random nucleotides were added. It was found that thymic selection shapes TCR recombination output similarly in related and unrelated pairs. Slightly higher, non-significant overlap characterized related mother-child pairs relative to unrelated pairs. Detection yielded no persistent microchimeric T cell clones.

Sequenced material: blood. The receptor's source is a boy under 18 in good health.

Written as DNA, the CDR3 is TGCAGCGTTTATGACAGTTCGGGGTCCTACGAGCAGTACTTC. Its translation is CSVYDSSGSYEQYF. This chain joins TRBV29-1 and TRBJ2-7, with D perhaps being TRBD1 or TRBD2 (5 bases each). Looked up from germline, CDR1 is SQVTM and CDR2 is ANQGSEA. Deletions cut 5 bases from V and 1 base from J, with 15 bases between. This CDR3 comprises 14 residues.